One and the same sample provided the 29 T cell receptor beta chains below, sequenced in a study of shared clonotypes between healthy human individuals. Clones were sequenced by immunoSEQ multiplex PCR, and TCRdb holds only the in-frame ones, with some missing. The sample yields about 2.4 million clones, roughly 93% seen once. Sequences were obtained from naive CD4+ T cells from PBMCs. Subset of the sample: CD45RA+ positively selected. Receptor source: a man aged 18-30 years in good health. Some clones in this sample may be carry-over from other donors' samples.

The chain is built from TRBV5-1 and TRBJ2-1, with D possibly matching TRBD2 (5 bases). The CDR3 is made up of 14 amino acids. Per the germline V gene, CDR1 is SGHRS and CDR2 is YFSETQ. The V end was cut by 0 bases, the J end by 7 bases, with 11 bases between. The CDR3, as DNA: TGCGCCAGCAGCTTGGTTCTAGCTCGGAATGAGCAGTTCTTC. Translating it yields CASSLVLARNEQFF.

This sequence joins TRBV7-6 and TRBJ2-3, with D possibly TRBD2 on 6 matching bases. The CDR3 has 15 amino acids. V lost 0 bases, J lost 2 bases, and 9 bases lay in between. Germline lookup yields CDR1 SGHVS and CDR2 FNYEAQ. CDR3 loop: CASSLAAGSTDTQYF. As DNA, the CDR3 is TGTGCCAGCAGCTTAGCGGCGGGGTCCACAGATACGCAGTATTTT.

The rearrangement joins TRBV5-5 to TRBJ2-1; a possible D gene is TRBD2 (6 bases). With 0 bases removed from V and 5 bases from J, the gap between germline ends came to 12 bases. Germline V gene lookup returns CDR1 SGHKS and CDR2 YYEKEE (reference sequence). This CDR3 comprises 15 residues. The CDR3 region has the DNA TGTGCCAGCAGCTTGGTCCTATCGGGAGACAATGAGCAGTTCTTC. As protein: CASSLVLSGDNEQFF.

V and J are TRBV19 and TRBJ2-7; TRBD1 might be the D (6 bases). CDR3 length: 14 amino acids. Germline CDR1 and CDR2: LNHDA and SQIVND (reference sequence). The V end was cut by 6 bases, the J end by 0 bases, with 12 bases between. The CDR3 DNA sequence: TGTGCCAGTAGCCAACAGGGTAGCTCCTACGAGCAGTACTTC. Translated: CASSQQGSSYEQYF.

The gene calls are TRBV5-1 and TRBJ1-2; D gene uncertain. The CDR3 is 14 residues long. V lost 0 bases to trimming and J lost 8 bases, with 14 bases between them. Per the germline V gene, CDR1 is SGHRS and CDR2 is YFSETQ. DNA for the CDR3: TGCGCCAGCAGCTTGGACAGTCCGGTGCAAGGCTACACCTTC. Its translation: CASSLDSPVQGYTF.

This sequence joins TRBV27 and TRBJ1-1; no clear D gene. Germline CDR1 and CDR2: MNHEY and SMNVEV (reference sequence). CDR3 length equals 13 residues. V gave up 2 bases and J gave up 4 bases, with 8 bases separating them. CDR3 sequence (DNA): TGTGCCAGCAGTTTAATTAGGAGCACTGAAGCTTTCTTT. This encodes CASSLIRSTEAFF.

The rearrangement links TRBV7-8 to TRBJ2-7; D perhaps matches TRBD2 (5 bases). The CDR3 is 16 amino acids. In germline, CDR1 is SGHVS, CDR2 FQNEAQ. The V end was cut by 5 bases, the J end by 5 bases, with 22 bases between. This CDR3 reads CASSSPGSRLLHEQYF. CDR3 bases: TGTGCCAGCAGCAGCCCGGGATCGAGACTTCTCCACGAGCAGTACTTC.

The chain links TRBV27 to TRBJ2-5; D ambiguous. The V gene's germline CDR1 is MNHEY and CDR2 SMNVEV (reference sequence). The CDR3 is made up of 11 amino acids. Between the trimmed V and J ends, which lost 8 bases and 7 bases, there was a span of 11 bases. CDR3 DNA sequence: TGTGCCAGCGGATCGTGGACGACCCAGTACTTC. This gives the protein CASGSWTTQYF.

The chain carries TRBV18 and TRBJ2-7; D may correspond to TRBD1 or TRBD2 (5 bases each). Per the germline V gene, CDR1 is KGHSH and CDR2 is LQKENI. The CDR3 is made up of 15 amino acids. Trimming removed 4 bases at V and 4 bases at J, with 17 bases between. CDR3 in DNA: TGTGCCAGCTCACTTCCGGGGCTAGCCAAATACGAGCAGTACTTC. It encodes CASSLPGLAKYEQYF.

This CDR3 reads CASSLTLTGGGGYTF. The CDR3 DNA reads TGTGCCAGCAGCCTAACCCTTACAGGGGGCGGGGGCTACACCTTC. This rearrangement joins TRBV4-2 to TRBJ1-2; 9 bases are shared with TRBD1. This CDR3 spans 15 amino acids. The J segment lost 8 bases and the V segment lost 4 bases, leaving 11 bases of the junction unmatched. CDR1 LGHNA and CDR2 YNFKEQ come from the germline V gene.

The rearrangement joins TRBV6-5 to TRBJ2-5; D is possibly TRBD1 or TRBD2 (5 bases each). V lost 2 bases and J 4 bases, leaving 11 bases between the germline ends. This CDR3 contains 14 residues. CDR1 is MNHEY, CDR2 SVGAGI, per germline. The DNA of the CDR3 is TGTGCCAGCAGTTACATGAGGGGTGCAGAGACCCAGTACTTC. Translated: CASSYMRGAETQYF.

J is TRBJ1-1 and V is TRBV10-3; D uncertain. V was shortened by 3 bases and J by 4 bases, with 18 bases between the two germline ends. The CDR3 sequence is 16 residues long. Germline values: CDR1 ENHRY, CDR2 SYGVKD. The chain's CDR3 is CAISDPLAGGRTEAFF. The CDR3 DNA reads as TGTGCCATCAGTGATCCCTTGGCAGGCGGGCGCACTGAAGCTTTCTTT.

The chain combines TRBV2 with TRBJ2-7; the D gene could be TRBD1 or TRBD2 (5 bases each). This CDR3 is built from 15 residues. Germline loops: CDR1 SNHLY, CDR2 FYNNEI. V was trimmed by 7 bases and J by 2 bases, leaving 18 bases between them. Here the CDR3 reads CASISARDEAYEQYF. CDR3 nucleotide sequence: TGTGCCAGCATATCAGCTCGGGACGAAGCCTACGAGCAGTACTTC.

About this clone itself: The same CDR3 also results from other DNA sequences found in this sample. J is TRBJ1-1 and V is TRBV7-7, with D tentatively TRBD1 (5 bases). The CDR3 sequence is 13 residues long. V was shortened by 6 bases and J by 1 base, with 9 bases between the two germline ends. Germline V gene data show CDR1 as SSHAT and CDR2 as FNYEAQ (reference sequence). In DNA form, the CDR3 reads TGTGCCAGCAGTCGCGACAGGAACACTGAAGCTTTCTTT. Residues: CASSRDRNTEAFF.

This chain uses TRBV7-2 with TRBJ1-5, with unresolved D. Trimming shortened V by 5 bases and J by 2 bases, and 10 bases separated the two germline ends. The CDR3 extends over 14 amino acids. Germline V gives CDR1 SGHTA, CDR2 FQGNSA. This chain's CDR3 is CASSPLWGNQPQHF. The CDR3 DNA sequence: TGTGCCAGCAGCCCCCTTTGGGGCAATCAGCCCCAGCATTTT.

The chain couples TRBV11-2 to TRBJ2-7; D call uncertain. The V end was cut by 6 bases, the J end by 5 bases, with 17 bases between. The CDR3 contains 14 residues. Per germline, CDR1 SGHAT and CDR2 FQNNGV. CDR3 region: CASSQARNSHEQYF. The CDR3, as DNA: TGTGCCAGCAGTCAGGCCCGAAACAGTCACGAGCAGTACTTC. The variable domain in full, with the rest retrieved from reference TRBV11-2 and TRBJ2-7, is EAGVAQSPRYKIIEKRQSVAFWCNPISGHATLYWYQQILGQGPKLLIQFQNNGVVDDSQLPKDRFSAERLKGVDSTLKIQPAKLEDSAVYLCASSQARNSHEQYFGPGTRLTVT.

V gene TRBV27 combines with J gene TRBJ2-4, with TRBD1 matching over 7 bases. The CDR3 covers 16 residues. V was pared by 6 bases and J by 5 bases, with 13 bases of the junction left unmatched. Looked up from germline, CDR1 is MNHEY and CDR2 is SMNVEV (reference sequence). This chain's CDR3 is CASRGSGRGFENIQYF. The CDR3 coding sequence is TGTGCCAGCAGGGGGTCGGGCAGGGGGTTTGAAAACATTCAGTACTTC.

This clone appeared once. At one boundary the junction diverges from the germline segment, which might be a read error. Other DNA sequences within the sample encode an identical CDR3. The CDR3 DNA reads as TGTGCCAGCAGCCCGGGGACAGGTAATCAGCCCCAGCATTTC. This translates into CASSPGTGNQPQHF. The rearrangement joins TRBV7-9 to TRBJ1-5, with 8 bases identical to TRBD1. The V gene's germline CDR1 is SEHNR and CDR2 FQNEAQ (reference sequence). The CDR3 spans 14 residues.

The V gene is TRBV19, the J gene TRBJ1-5, with unresolved D. CDR3 size: 16 residues. Trimming pared 3 bases from V and 0 bases from J, leaving 12 bases between. The V gene's germline CDR1 is LNHDA and CDR2 SQIVND (reference sequence). CDR3 nucleotide sequence: TGTGCCAGTAGTATTCCGTCAGAGGATAGCAATCAGCCCCAGCATTTT. Translation: CASSIPSEDSNQPQHF.

V gene TRBV29-1 combines with J gene TRBJ2-2; D is undetermined. Germline CDR1 SQVTM, CDR2 ANQGSEA. The CDR3 contains 14 residues. The V end was cut by 3 bases, the J end by 1 base, with 9 bases between. CDR3 DNA sequence: TGCAGCGTTGATTCGAGCCAGAACACCGGGGAGCTGTTTTTT. This gives the protein CSVDSSQNTGELFF.

The J gene is TRBJ2-1, the V gene TRBV6-5, with TRBD1 matching 7 bases. The CDR3 runs 12 residues. The junction had 6 bases not matched to a gene; V was cut back by 6 bases and J by 10 bases. The V gene's germline CDR1 is MNHEY and CDR2 SVGAGI. CDR3 DNA: TGTGCCAGCAGGGACCACAGGGGCGAGCAGTTCTTC. Protein sequence: CASRDHRGEQFF.

This chain connects TRBV28 to TRBJ2-1; D possibly matches TRBD1 or TRBD2 (5 bases each). The CDR3 loop spans 15 amino acids. CDR1 MDHEN and CDR2 SYDVKM come from the germline V gene. Deletions cut 1 base from V and 14 bases from J, with 21 bases between. For the CDR3, the DNA is TGTGCCAGCAGTTTATCATTGCTAGCCCGGGGCCGGGAGTTCTTC. It codes for CASSLSLLARGREFF.

V usage is TRBV6-5 and J usage is TRBJ2-3; D might be TRBD1 (5 bases). Germline V CDR1 and CDR2: MNHEY, SVGAGI. V dropped 5 bases and J dropped 0 bases, with 9 bases sitting between them. There are 14 residues in the CDR3. The CDR3 region has the DNA TGTGCCAGCAGTCAGACAGCGAGCACAGATACGCAGTATTTT. This gives the protein CASSQTASTDTQYF.

V gene TRBV7-8 combines with J gene TRBJ2-7; a weak D match, TRBD1 (6 bases). The CDR3 has 14 residues. Germline V gene sequence: CDR1 SGHVS, CDR2 FQNEAQ. Trimming shortened V by 5 bases and J by 2 bases, and 13 bases separated the two germline ends. The CDR3 coding sequence is TGTGCCAGCAGCCGAGTACAGGGACCCTACGAGCAGTACTTC. This encodes CASSRVQGPYEQYF.

The chain has TRBV5-1 and TRBJ2-3; D call uncertain. The germline V gene encodes CDR1 SGHRS and CDR2 YFSETQ. CDR3 size: 15 residues. V dropped 7 bases and J dropped 2 bases, with 17 bases sitting between them. The DNA for the CDR3 is TGCGCCAGCCGGGCCAAACAACCTACCACAGATACGCAGTATTTT. Translated: CASRAKQPTTDTQYF.

The gene calls are TRBV2 and TRBJ1-2; D uncertain. The V and J ends lost 3 bases and 5 bases respectively, with 4 bases between them. The CDR3 spans 11 residues. Germline CDR1 is SNHLY and CDR2 is FYNNEI. This CDR3 reads CASSDKYGYTF. The DNA of the CDR3 is TGTGCCAGCAGTGACAAGTATGGCTACACCTTC.

J is TRBJ2-1 and V is TRBV5-1; tentatively, D is TRBD2 (7 bases). The V end was cut by 0 bases, the J end by 8 bases, with 12 bases between. This CDR3 is built from 14 residues. Germline V gene data show CDR1 as SGHRS and CDR2 as YFSETQ. CDR3 DNA sequence: TGCGCCAGCAGCTTGGAGCAGGGGAGGGATGAGCAGTTCTTC. This codes for CASSLEQGRDEQFF.

The chain couples TRBV11-1 to TRBJ2-1; 7 positions match TRBD2. CDR1 is SGHAT and CDR2 is FQDESV in the germline V gene (reference sequence). Losses at the gene ends were 10 bases for V and 5 bases for J; bases not matched to a gene: 11. The CDR3 extends over 14 amino acids. The CDR3 DNA reads TGTGCCACCCAGATAGCGGGTGGGAACAATGAGCAGTTCTTC. This encodes CATQIAGGNNEQFF.

The V call is TRBV30, the J call TRBJ1-2, with a weak D call TRBD1 (5 bases). Germline CDR1 and CDR2: GTSNPN and SVGIG (reference sequence). V lost 4 bases to trimming and J lost 1 base, with 10 bases between them. This CDR3 comprises 13 residues. The CDR3 DNA sequence: TGTGCCTGGAATCCCCAGGGTAACTATGGCTACACCTTC. Amino acids: CAWNPQGNYGYTF.